This TCR beta chain was sequenced during a study of blood T cell repertoires in COVID-19. Turning to the study itself: The United States, Italy and Spain were the sources of the acute and convalescent COVID-19 samples. Sources were T cells, B-cell-depleted T cells, or PBMCs; the material itself was cDNA or gDNA.

Germline CDR1 and CDR2: LNHDA and SQIVND (reference sequence). The length of the CDR3 is 16 residues. The ends were cut back, 5 bases at V and 7 bases at J, with 21 bases in the middle. Methods used by the authors: Amplifying reference gene primers gave estimates of nucleated cell counts. TCRdb's copy holds only in-frame clones and misses some; the assay was immunoSEQ multiplex PCR. Clone size and the V and J calls come from that table; the DNA yielded D and trimming. The table records 15,000 or so clones, approximately 86% of them present only once. The specimen sequenced was peripheral blood. The chain is built from TRBV19 and TRBJ1-5; weak D call: TRBD1 (6 bases). The origin of this receptor is a human donor in a cohort sampled during active COVID-19. CDR3 protein: CASSPGTSLVGQPQHF. The CDR3 DNA is TGTGCCAGTAGTCCCGGGACATCCCTGGTTGGCCAGCCCCAGCATTTT.